This T cell receptor (beta chain) stems from a study of blood T cell repertoires in COVID-19. Sequenced by immunoSEQ multiplex PCR; TCRdb stores in-frame clones only, minus some. The repertoire has tens of thousands of clones, more than 85% of them found once; the top ten carry about 3.1%. CDR3 size: 14 residues. Germline V CDR1 and CDR2: SGHAT, FQNNGV. V shed 5 bases and J 6 bases; nucleotides not matched to a gene: 10. Sequencing was performed on peripheral blood. The sequence came from a middle-aged man with acute or convalescent COVID-19. The V and J genes are TRBV11-2 and TRBJ2-7, with 7 bases matching TRBD1. The CDR3 reads CASSPRQGLTEQYF. CDR3 nucleotide sequence: TGTGCCAGCAGCCCTAGACAGGGTCTAACCGAGCAGTACTTC.